This entry features one T cell receptor beta chain sequence. The antigen remains undetermined. Sequencing used immunoSEQ multiplex PCR; TCRdb keeps in-frame clones, though not all of them. The sample has about 52,000 clones, roughly nine tenths seen once. The data stem from a study of OX40 agonist ivuxolimab in advanced cancers. Study background: The eligibility criteria allowed prior anti-PD-1, anti-PD-L1 or anti-CTLA-4 therapy, and approximately 38% had some.

In germline, CDR1 is SGHNT, CDR2 YYREEE (reference sequence). The CDR3 extends over 13 amino acids. V was cut by 0 bases and J by 6 bases, with 9 bases left in between. Study-level findings and limits: Some of the lowest clonal expansion was seen in partial responders at 0.1-3.0 mg/kg.

The sequences come from CD4+ or CD8+ T cells sorted from blood, collected in a trial of the OX40 agonist ivuxolimab. This chain links TRBV5-4 with TRBJ1-1; D uncertain. The receptor's source is an adult with an advanced solid tumor such as melanoma, head and neck, liver or kidney cancer. CDR3 bases: TGTGCCAGCAGCTTGGCGGGAAGGGCTGAAGCTTTCTTT. Amino acids: CASSLAGRAEAFF.